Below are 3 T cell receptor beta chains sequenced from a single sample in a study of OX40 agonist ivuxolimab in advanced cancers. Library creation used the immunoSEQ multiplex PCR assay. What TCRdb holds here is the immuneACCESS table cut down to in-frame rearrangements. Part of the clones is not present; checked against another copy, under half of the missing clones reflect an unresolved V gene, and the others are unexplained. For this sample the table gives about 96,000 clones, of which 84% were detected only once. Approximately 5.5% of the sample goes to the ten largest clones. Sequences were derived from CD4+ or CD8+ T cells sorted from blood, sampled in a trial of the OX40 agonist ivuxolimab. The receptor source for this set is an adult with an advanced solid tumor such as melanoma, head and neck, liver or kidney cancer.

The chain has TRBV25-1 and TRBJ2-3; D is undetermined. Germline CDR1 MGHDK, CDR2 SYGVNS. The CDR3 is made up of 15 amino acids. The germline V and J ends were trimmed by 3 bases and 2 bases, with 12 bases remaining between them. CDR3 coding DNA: TGTGCCAGCAGTGACCCGGCAGGTATCACAGATACGCAGTATTTT. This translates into CASSDPAGITDTQYF.

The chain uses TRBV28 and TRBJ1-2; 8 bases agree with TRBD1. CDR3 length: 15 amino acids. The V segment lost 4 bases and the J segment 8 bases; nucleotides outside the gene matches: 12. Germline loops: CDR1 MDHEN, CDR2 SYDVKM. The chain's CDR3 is CASSSITTGEGGYTF. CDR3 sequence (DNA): TGTGCCAGCAGTTCCATCACGACAGGGGAAGGAGGCTACACCTTC.

The CDR3: CASSEAAGGVLTF. As DNA, the CDR3 is TGTGCCAGCAGTGAAGCCGCAGGGGGCGTCCTGACTTTC. This chain links TRBV6-1 with TRBJ2-6; the match to TRBD1 covers 7 bases. CDR1 MNHNS and CDR2 SASEGT come from the germline V gene. V dropped 0 bases and J dropped 12; count of bases not matched to a gene: 2. The CDR3 contains 13 residues.